The entry below gives a single T cell receptor beta chain sequence along with its context. In the source study's methods: It was from reference gene primer amplification that nucleated cell counts were estimated. Using immunoSEQ multiplex PCR, the repertoire was profiled, and TCRdb retains in-frame clones only, with some absent. The V and J calls and clone size come from that table; D and trimming were worked out from the DNA. The sample consists of approximately 170,000 clones, about 86% of them appearing once. CDR1 is LNHNV, CDR2 YYDKDF, per germline (reference sequence). V lost 3 bases, J lost 1 base, and 5 bases stayed unmatched. The CDR3 contains 15 residues. The sample originates from a study of blood T cell repertoires in COVID-19.

The receptor's source is an older woman with COVID-19, enrolled during active disease. Specimen: peripheral blood. V usage is TRBV15 and J usage is TRBJ2-7, with TRBD2 matching over 8 bases. The CDR3 DNA reads as TGTGCCACCAGCAGTAGCGGGATTTCGTCCTACGAGCAGTACTTC. This encodes CATSSSGISSYEQYF.